These T cell receptor beta chains were read from a single sample in a study of cytomegalovirus exposure and HLA in healthy donors. Using immunoSEQ multiplex PCR, the repertoire was profiled, and TCRdb retains in-frame clones only, with some absent. The data contain approximately 150,000 clones, around 77% of them singletons. Material for sequencing was PBMCs. The receptors come from a woman in her twenties or thirties in good health and CMV-seronegative. CDR3s include the opening cysteine and the closing phenylalanine or tryptophan. The D gene is left open where the match is weak. Only part of the rows carry a size: once, few, many, or a class if the clone is expanded.

NA,TRBJ2-1,NA,TRBV27,CASRVELVRHEQFF,TGTGCCAGCAGAGTGGAGTTGGTTAGGCATGAGCAGTTCTTC
NA,TRBJ1-2,TRBD1,TRBV9,CASSGPGQGRDYGYTF,TGTGCCAGCAGCGGACCGGGACAGGGGCGGGACTATGGCTACACCTTC
few,TRBJ1-5,NA,TRBV28,CASSFSNQPQHF,TGTGCCAGCAGCTTTAGCAATCAGCCCCAGCATTTT
NA,TRBJ2-1,TRBD2,TRBV30,CAWSVSSGRLGSEQFF,TGTGCCTGGAGTGTATCTAGCGGGAGGTTGGGCAGTGAGCAGTTCTTC
NA,TRBJ2-2,NA,TRBV28,CASSLSLNTGELFF,TGTGCCAGCAGTTTAAGCCTGAACACCGGGGAGCTGTTTTTT
NA,TRBJ2-2,NA,TRBV7-3,CASSSGTGELFF,TGTGCCAGCAGCTCAGGGACCGGGGAGCTGTTTTTT
NA,TRBJ1-2,TRBD1,TRBV7-2,CASSYQGVYGYTF,TGTGCCAGCAGTTATCAGGGGGTCTATGGCTACACCTTC
NA,TRBJ2-3,NA,TRBV7-3,CASSSTGLPDTQYF,TGTGCCAGCAGCTCCACCGGACTTCCAGATACGCAGTATTTT
NA,TRBJ2-1,NA,TRBV7-2,CASSLAQGSSYNEQFF,TGTGCCAGCAGCTTAGCCCAGGGCAGCTCCTACAATGAGCAGTTCTTC
NA,TRBJ2-3,TRBD2,TRBV5-1,CASSSSTSGTDTQYF,TGCGCCAGCAGCTCGTCGACTAGCGGCACAGATACGCAGTATTTT
few,TRBJ2-7,NA,TRBV6-5,CASSPQGYEQYF,TGTGCCAGCAGCCCACAGGGTTACGAGCAGTACTTC
NA,TRBJ1-4,TRBD1,TRBV6-1,CASSAPGGLNEKLFF,TGTGCCAGCAGTGCCCCAGGGGGGTTAAATGAAAAACTGTTTTTT
NA,TRBJ2-2,NA,TRBV11-2,CASSLSGRGSGELFF,TGTGCCAGCAGCTTATCTGGGCGGGGTTCCGGGGAGCTGTTTTTT
NA,TRBJ1-3,TRBD1,TRBV18,CASSPGQGGGNTIYF,TGTGCCAGCTCACCCGGACAGGGTGGAGGAAACACCATATATTTT
NA,TRBJ2-1,NA,TRBV5-1,CASSLAQGPGGEQFF,TGCGCCAGCAGCTTGGCACAGGGCCCCGGAGGTGAGCAGTTCTTC
few,TRBJ1-2,NA,TRBV7-8,CASSPQGAGNYGYTF,TGTGCCAGCAGCCCACAGGGAGCGGGAAACTATGGCTACACCTTC
NA,TRBJ2-7,TRBD1,TRBV6-5,CASSYGTGAYEQYF,TGTGCCAGCAGTTACGGGACAGGGGCCTACGAGCAGTACTTC
NA,TRBJ1-5,NA,TRBV6-1,CAGGRERNQPQHF,TGTGCCGGGGGGAGGGAACGCAATCAGCCCCAGCATTTT
NA,TRBJ2-7,TRBD1,TRBV19,CASSAGTGSYEQYF,TGTGCCAGTAGTGCCGGGACAGGGTCCTACGAGCAGTACTTC
NA,TRBJ2-7,NA,TRBV4-2,CASSQVARIKAYEQYF,TGTGCCAGCAGCCAAGTAGCCCGAATAAAGGCCTACGAGCAGTACTTC
few,TRBJ2-7,NA,TRBV9,CASSVVGGEQYF,TGTGCCAGCAGCGTGGTAGGGGGCGAGCAGTACTTC
NA,TRBJ2-4,NA,TRBV29-1,CSATPGAKNIQYF,TGCAGCGCCACCCCCGGGGCCAAAAACATTCAGTACTTC
NA,TRBJ2-1,NA,TRBV4-1,CASSGGFNNEQFF,TGCGCCAGCAGCGGAGGGTTTAACAATGAGCAGTTCTTC
NA,TRBJ1-5,TRBD1,TRBV18,CASSPRTGGNQPQHF,TGTGCCAGCTCACCTCGGACAGGGGGCAATCAGCCCCAGCATTTT
NA,TRBJ1-2,NA,TRBV19,CASSPGHDYGYTF,TGTGCCAGTAGTCCAGGACATGACTATGGCTACACCTTC
NA,TRBJ2-7,TRBD1,TRBV4-3,CASSQEQGYYEQYF,TGCGCCAGCAGCCAAGAACAGGGGTACTACGAGCAGTACTTC
NA,TRBJ1-2,NA,TRBV7-2,CASSLERQSHGYTF,TGTGCCAGCAGCTTAGAGAGGCAGAGCCATGGCTACACCTTC
NA,TRBJ1-1,TRBD1,TRBV7-8,CASSYRQGAGTEAFF,TGTGCCAGCAGCTACCGACAGGGGGCAGGCACTGAAGCTTTCTTT
once,TRBJ1-2,NA,TRBV5-6,CASSPLTANYGYTF,TGTGCCAGCAGCCCTCTGACAGCTAACTATGGCTACACCTTC
NA,TRBJ1-6,NA,TRBV6-6,CASSYVDRGVPLHF,TGTGCCAGCAGTTATGTGGACCGGGGGGTCCCCCTCCACTTT
NA,TRBJ1-2,TRBD1,TRBV4-2,CASSQGEGAGYGYTF,TGTGCCAGCAGCCAAGGAGAGGGGGCAGGCTATGGCTACACCTTC
NA,TRBJ1-2,TRBD1,TRBV5-1,CASSLEGQGYMGYTF,TGCGCCAGCAGCTTGGAGGGACAGGGTTATATGGGCTACACCTTC
NA,TRBJ1-2,NA,TRBV19,CASSIGGSSYGYTF,TGTGCCAGTAGTATTGGCGGCAGTTCCTATGGCTACACCTTC
NA,TRBJ2-3,TRBD1,TRBV7-9,CASSLPGGWGTQYF,TGTGCCAGCAGCTTGCCAGGGGGATGGGGTACGCAGTATTTT
once,TRBJ2-7,NA,TRBV5-4,CASSLGGVAYEQYF,TGTGCCAGCAGCTTGGGGGGGGTCGCCTACGAGCAGTACTTC
NA,TRBJ1-2,TRBD1,TRBV5-1,CASSLGDRGGLDHTF,TGCGCCAGCAGCTTGGGTGACAGGGGGGGATTGGACCACACCTTC
NA,TRBJ2-7,TRBD2,TRBV18,CASSPGTSTYEQYF,TGTGCCAGCTCACCAGGGACTAGCACCTACGAGCAGTACTTC
NA,TRBJ2-1,NA,TRBV27,CASSLSILAAQFF,TGTGCCAGCAGTTTATCGATCTTAGCGGCTCAGTTCTTC
NA,TRBJ2-1,TRBD2,TRBV5-1,CASSIQLAGGYNEQFF,TGCGCCAGCAGCATACAACTAGCGGGGGGATACAATGAGCAGTTCTTC
NA,TRBJ1-2,NA,TRBV7-8,CASSFEGYGYTF,TGTGCCAGCAGCTTCGAGGGATATGGCTACACCTTC
NA,TRBJ2-7,NA,TRBV19,CASSRGGYEQYF,TGTGCCAGTAGCCGAGGGGGATACGAGCAGTACTTC
NA,TRBJ1-1,NA,TRBV19,CASKPTSGANTEAFF,TGTGCCAGTAAGCCCACCTCAGGGGCGAACACTGAAGCTTTCTTT
NA,TRBJ1-2,NA,TRBV19,CASIDRGAPSGYTF,TGTGCCAGTATCGATCGCGGGGCCCCTAGCGGCTACACCTTC
NA,TRBJ2-7,NA,TRBV7-2,CASSLQRKSYEQYF,TGTGCCAGCAGCCTCCAGCGCAAAAGCTACGAGCAGTACTTC
once,TRBJ2-3,NA,TRBV19,CATHGQGTDTQYF,TGTGCCACCCACGGCCAGGGGACAGATACGCAGTATTTT
NA,TRBJ2-3,NA,TRBV15,CATSRDLHVGGFYTDTQYF,TGTGCCACCAGCAGAGATCTACATGTCGGCGGATTTTACACAGATACGCAGTATTTT
few,TRBJ2-5,TRBD2,TRBV9,CASSPTYRTSGGQETQYF,TGTGCCAGCAGCCCAACCTACCGGACTAGCGGGGGCCAAGAGACCCAGTACTTC
NA,TRBJ2-1,NA,TRBV6-5,CASSYQGFDEQFF,TGTGCCAGCAGTTATCAGGGTTTCGATGAGCAGTTCTTC
NA,TRBJ2-2,TRBD1,TRBV9,CASSPRTGPTGELFF,TGTGCCAGCAGCCCGCGGACAGGGCCCACCGGGGAGCTGTTTTTT